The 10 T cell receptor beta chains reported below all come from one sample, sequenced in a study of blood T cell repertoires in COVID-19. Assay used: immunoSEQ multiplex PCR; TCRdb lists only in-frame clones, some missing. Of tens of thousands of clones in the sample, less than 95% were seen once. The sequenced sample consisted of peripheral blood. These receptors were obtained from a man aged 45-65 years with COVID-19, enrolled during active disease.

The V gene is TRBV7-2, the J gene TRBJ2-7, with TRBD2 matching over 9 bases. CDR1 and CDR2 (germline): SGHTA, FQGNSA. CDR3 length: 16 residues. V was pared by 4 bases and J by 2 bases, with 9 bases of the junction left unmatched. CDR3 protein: CASSSTLAGPPYEQYF. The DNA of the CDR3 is TGTGCCAGCAGCTCGACCCTAGCGGGGCCTCCCTACGAGCAGTACTTC.

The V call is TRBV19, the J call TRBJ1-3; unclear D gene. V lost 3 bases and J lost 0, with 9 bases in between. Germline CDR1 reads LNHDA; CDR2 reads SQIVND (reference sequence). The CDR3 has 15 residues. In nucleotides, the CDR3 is TGTGCCAGTAGTATTGGGAGCAACTCTGGAAACACCATATATTTT. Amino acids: CASSIGSNSGNTIYF. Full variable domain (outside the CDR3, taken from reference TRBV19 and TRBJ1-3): DGGITQSPKYLFRKEGQNVTLSCEQNLNHDAMYWYRQDPGQGLRLIYYSQIVNDFQKGDIAEGYSVSREKKESFPLTVTSAQKNPTAFYLCASSIGSNSGNTIYFGEGSWLTVV.

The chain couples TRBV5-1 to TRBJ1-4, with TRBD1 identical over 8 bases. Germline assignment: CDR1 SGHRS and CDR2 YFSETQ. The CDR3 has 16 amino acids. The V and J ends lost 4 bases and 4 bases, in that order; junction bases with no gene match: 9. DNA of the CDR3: TGCGCCAGCAGCCGGACAGGGCAGCTCCTTAATGAAAAACTGTTTTTT. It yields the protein CASSRTGQLLNEKLFF.

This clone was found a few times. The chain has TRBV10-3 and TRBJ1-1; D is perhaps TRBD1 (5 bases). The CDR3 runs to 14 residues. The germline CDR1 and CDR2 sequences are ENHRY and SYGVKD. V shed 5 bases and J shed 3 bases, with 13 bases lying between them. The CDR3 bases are TGTGCCATCAGTCCATCAGGAGGGGACACTGAAGCTTTCTTT. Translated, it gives CAISPSGGDTEAFF.

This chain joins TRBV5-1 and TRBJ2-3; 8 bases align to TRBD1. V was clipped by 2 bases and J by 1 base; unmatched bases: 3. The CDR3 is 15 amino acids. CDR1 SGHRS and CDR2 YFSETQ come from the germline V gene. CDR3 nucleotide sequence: TGCGCCAGCAGCTTAAGGGGACAGGGCACAGATACGCAGTATTTT. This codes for CASSLRGQGTDTQYF.

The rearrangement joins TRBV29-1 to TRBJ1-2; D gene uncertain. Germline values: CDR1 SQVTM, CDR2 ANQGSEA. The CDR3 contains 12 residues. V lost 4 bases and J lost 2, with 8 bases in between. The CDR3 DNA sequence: TGCAGCGTTGCCGACTCCAACTATGGCTACACCTTC. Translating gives CSVADSNYGYTF.

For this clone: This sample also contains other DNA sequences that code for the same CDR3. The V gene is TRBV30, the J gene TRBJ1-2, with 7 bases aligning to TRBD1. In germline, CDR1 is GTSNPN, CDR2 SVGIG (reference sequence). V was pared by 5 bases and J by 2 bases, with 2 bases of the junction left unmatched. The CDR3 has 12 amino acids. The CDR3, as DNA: TGTGCCTGGTCGACAGGGAACTATGGCTACACCTTC. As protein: CAWSTGNYGYTF.

Here the CDR3 DNA reads TGTGCCTGGGACAGAGGAACTCACGGCTACACCTTC. Residues: CAWDRGTHGYTF. The chain is built from TRBV7-9 and TRBJ1-2, with 7 bases aligning to TRBD1. The CDR3 extends over 12 amino acids. The germline gives CDR1 SEHNR, CDR2 FQNEAQ (reference sequence). V lost 11 bases and J lost 8; bases outside the gene matches: 11.

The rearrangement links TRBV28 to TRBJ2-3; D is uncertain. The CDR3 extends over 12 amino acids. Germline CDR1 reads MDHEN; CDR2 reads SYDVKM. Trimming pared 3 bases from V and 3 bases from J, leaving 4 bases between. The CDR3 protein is CASSFYTDTQYF. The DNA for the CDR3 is TGTGCCAGCAGTTTCTATACAGATACGCAGTATTTT.

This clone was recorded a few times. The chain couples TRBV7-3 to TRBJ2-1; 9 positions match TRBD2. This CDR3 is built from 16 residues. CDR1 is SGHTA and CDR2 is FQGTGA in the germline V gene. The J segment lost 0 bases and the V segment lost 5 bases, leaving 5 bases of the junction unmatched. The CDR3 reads CASSPLAGSSYNEQFF. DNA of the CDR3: TGTGCCAGCAGCCCCCTAGCGGGGAGCTCCTACAATGAGCAGTTCTTC. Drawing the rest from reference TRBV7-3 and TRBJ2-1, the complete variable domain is GAGVSQTPSNKVTEKGKYVELRCDPISGHTALYWYRQSLGQGPEFLIYFQGTGAADDSGLPNDRFFAVRPEGSVSTLKIQRTERGDSAVYLCASSPLAGSSYNEQFFGPGTRLTVL.